The rows below give T cell receptor beta chains drawn from one sample of a study of blood T cell repertoires in COVID-19. The method was immunoSEQ multiplex PCR; TCRdb's version includes in-frame clones alone and lacks a portion of them. The repertoire holds fewer than 250,000 clones, with 86% as singletons. Sequenced sample: peripheral blood. Every receptor here comes from a woman aged 60 to 75 who had recovered from COVID-19. Both conserved end residues are part of each CDR3. A D gene is named only where the DNA matches it firmly. Rows may omit the clone size; those that give it use once, few, many or a size class.

>TRBV23-1|TRBD1|-|TRBJ1-5
TGCGCCAGCAGTCAATCTCGATACAGGGGAGATCATCAGCCCCAGCATTTT
CASSQSRYRGDHQPQHF
>TRBV6-5|-|-|TRBJ1-1
TGTGCCAGCAGACTTTCGGGGGAGTCCACTGAAGCTTTCTTT
CASRLSGESTEAFF
>TRBV5-1|TRBD1|-|TRBJ2-7
TGCGCCAGTAAGATAACGACAGGGGGCGGCGACGAGCAGTACTTC
CASKITTGGGDEQYF
>TRBV5-1|TRBD1|-|TRBJ2-5
TGCGCCAGCAGCTCCCGACAGGGTTCAGAGACCCAGTACTTC
CASSSRQGSETQYF
>TRBV14|-|-|TRBJ1-2
TGTGCCAGCAGCCAAGGCCTCTCCCCGGCGCGGTTCTATGGCTACACCTTC
CASSQGLSPARFYGYTF
>TRBV2|TRBD1|-|TRBJ2-1
TGTGCCAGAAGAACCGGGACAGGGGATAATGAGCAGTTCTTC
CARRTGTGDNEQFF
>TRBV12-3/TRBV12-4|-|-|TRBJ1-5
TGTGCCAGCACCATCAGGCGGGATCAGCCCCAGCATTTT
CASTIRRDQPQHF
>TRBV3-1/TRBV3-2|-|-|TRBJ1-3
TGTGCCAGCAGCCAAGTTTTCGGAACCCAAAGGGAGCGGAACACCATATATTTT
CASSQVFGTQRERNTIYF
>TRBV6-1|-|few|TRBJ2-7
TGTGCCAGCAGTGACCGGGGAGAATACTACGAGCAGTACTTC
CASSDRGEYYEQYF
>TRBV7-2|TRBD1|-|TRBJ2-7
TGTGCCAGCAGGCTAACCGGGACAGGGGGCGGAGAGCAGTACTTC
CASRLTGTGGGEQYF
>TRBV10-3|TRBD1|-|TRBJ2-5
TGTGCCATCAGTCGGCAGGGGGCTGAGGAGACCCAGTACTTC
CAISRQGAEETQYF
>TRBV10-3|-|-|TRBJ2-3
TGTGCCATCAGTTTTGGGGGGGGGCCGGGAGATACGCAGTATTTT
CAISFGGGPGDTQYF
>TRBV11-2|-|-|TRBJ2-1
TGTGCCAGCAGCTTAAGGTGGGCTCTTGCGGGATACAATGAGCAGTTCTTC
CASSLRWALAGYNEQFF
>TRBV4-1|-|-|TRBJ2-1
TGCGCCAGCAGCCAAGAAAGCCTCAGGTCTGAGCAGTTCTTC
CASSQESLRSEQFF
>TRBV7-3|TRBD2|-|TRBJ2-3
TGTGCCAGCAGCGCGAAGAGGACTAGCGGGGGGGCGGATACGCAGTATTTT
CASSAKRTSGGADTQYF
>TRBV5-5|-|-|TRBJ2-1
TGTGCCAGCAGCTTGGATGCAGGCGGGTCCAATGAGCAGTTCTTC
CASSLDAGGSNEQFF
>TRBV9|TRBD1|-|TRBJ2-7
TGTGCCAGCAGCGTAGGGGACAGGATTGCGGCCGCCTACGAGCAGTACTTC
CASSVGDRIAAAYEQYF
>TRBV15|-|-|TRBJ1-3
TGTGCCACCAGCAGAGGTTTGTATCAAGGCCCGAGGACAGTCTCTGGAAACACCATATATTTT
CATSRGLYQGPRTVSGNTIYF
>TRBV3-1/TRBV3-2|-|-|TRBJ2-5
TGTGCCAGCAGCCTACTGAGCGGCGGAGAGACCCAGTACTTC
CASSLLSGGETQYF
>TRBV7-3|TRBD2|-|TRBJ2-3
TGTGCCAGCAGCTTGGGAGGACTAGCAGATACGCAGTATTTT
CASSLGGLADTQYF
>TRBV25-1|-|-|TRBJ1-5
TGTGCCAGCAGTGAAATCGGGCAGGGAAATCAGCCCCAGCATTTT
CASSEIGQGNQPQHF
>TRBV9|-|-|TRBJ1-3
TGTGCCAGCAGCGCTCAGGACTCTGGAAACACCATATATTTT
CASSAQDSGNTIYF
>TRBV2|TRBD1|-|TRBJ2-1
TGTGCCAGCACCCAAGGGCGGACAGGCTACAATGAGCAGTTCTTC
CASTQGRTGYNEQFF
>TRBV11-2|-|-|TRBJ2-1
TGTGCCAGCAGCTTAGACTTTAGCACCCATGAGCAGTTCTTC
CASSLDFSTHEQFF
>TRBV6-4|TRBD1|-|TRBJ2-1
TGTGCCAGCAGGAGACAGGGGGGGTACAATGAGCAGTTCTTC
CASRRQGGYNEQFF
>TRBV5-1|-|-|TRBJ2-4
TGCGCCAGCAGCCCCCCTTTCGGGACTGACGCCAAAAACATTCAGTACTTC
CASSPPFGTDAKNIQYF